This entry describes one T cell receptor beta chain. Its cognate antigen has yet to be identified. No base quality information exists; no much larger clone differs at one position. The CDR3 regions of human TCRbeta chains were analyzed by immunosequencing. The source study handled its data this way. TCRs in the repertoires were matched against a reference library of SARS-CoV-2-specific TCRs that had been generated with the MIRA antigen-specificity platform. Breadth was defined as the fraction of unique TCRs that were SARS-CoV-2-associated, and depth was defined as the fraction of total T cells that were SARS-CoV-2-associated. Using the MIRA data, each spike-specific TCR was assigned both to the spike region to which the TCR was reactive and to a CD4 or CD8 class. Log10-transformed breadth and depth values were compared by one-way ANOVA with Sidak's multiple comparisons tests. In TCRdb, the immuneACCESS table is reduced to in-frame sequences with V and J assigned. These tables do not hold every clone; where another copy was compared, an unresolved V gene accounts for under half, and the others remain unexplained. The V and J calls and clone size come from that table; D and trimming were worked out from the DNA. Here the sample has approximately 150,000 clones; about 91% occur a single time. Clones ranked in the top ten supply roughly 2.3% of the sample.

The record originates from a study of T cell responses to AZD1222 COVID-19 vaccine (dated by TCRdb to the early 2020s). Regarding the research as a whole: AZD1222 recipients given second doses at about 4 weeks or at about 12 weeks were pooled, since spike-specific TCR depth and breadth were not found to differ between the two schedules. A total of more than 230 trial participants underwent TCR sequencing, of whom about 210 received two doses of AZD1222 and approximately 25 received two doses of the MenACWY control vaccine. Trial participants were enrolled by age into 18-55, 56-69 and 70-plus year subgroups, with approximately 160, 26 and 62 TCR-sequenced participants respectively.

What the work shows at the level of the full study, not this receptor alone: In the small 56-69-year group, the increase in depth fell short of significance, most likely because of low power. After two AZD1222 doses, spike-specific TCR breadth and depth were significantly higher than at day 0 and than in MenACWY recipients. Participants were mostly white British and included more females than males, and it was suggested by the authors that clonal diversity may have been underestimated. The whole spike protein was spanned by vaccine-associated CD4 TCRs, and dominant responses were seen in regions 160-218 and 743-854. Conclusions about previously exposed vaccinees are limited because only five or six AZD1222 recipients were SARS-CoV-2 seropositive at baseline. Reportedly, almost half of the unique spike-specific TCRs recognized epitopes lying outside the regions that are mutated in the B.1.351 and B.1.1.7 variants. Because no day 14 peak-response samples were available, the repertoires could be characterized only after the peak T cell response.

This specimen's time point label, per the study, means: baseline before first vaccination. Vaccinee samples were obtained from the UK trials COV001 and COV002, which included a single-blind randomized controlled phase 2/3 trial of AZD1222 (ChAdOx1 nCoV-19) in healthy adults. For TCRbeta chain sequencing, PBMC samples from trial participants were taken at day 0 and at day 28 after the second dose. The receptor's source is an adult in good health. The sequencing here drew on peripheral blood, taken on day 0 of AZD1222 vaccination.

At the DNA level, the sequence is TGTGCCAGCAGCCCCCGGGACCAGGGTGAGCAGTTCTTC. Translated, it gives CASSPRDQGEQFF. The chain employs TRBV3-1 (or the pseudogene TRBV3-2) and TRBJ2-1; the D element might be TRBD1 or TRBD2, as each aligns at 5 bases. The CDR3 holds 13 amino acids from the cysteine to the phenylalanine. This entry keeps only the CDR3 DNA: 39 bases, framed from base 1. The germline V gene (reference sequence) gives CDR1 as LGHDT and CDR2 as YNNKEL. A distance of 13 bases separates the germline ends of V and J, which lose 4 bases and 9 bases respectively.